The rows below give T cell receptor beta chains drawn from one sample of a study of blood T cell repertoires in COVID-19. Produced via immunoSEQ multiplex PCR; TCRdb's table is partial and in-frame only. In the table there are 99,000 or so clones, roughly 76% of which are singletons. Sequences were obtained from peripheral blood. These receptors came from a woman in her sixties or seventies with acute or convalescent COVID-19. CDR3s leave out the opening cysteine and the closing phenylalanine or tryptophan. The D gene is left open where the match is weak. A clone size is listed for some rows: how often the clone was seen (once, few, many), or a class if it is expanded.

len	v_gene	d_gene	abundance	CDR3aa
15	TRBV27	TRBD2	NA	ASSLFRTRTGGDEQF
13	TRBV7-8	NA	once	ASSLAGQTNSPLH
13	TRBV28	TRBD1	few	ASSFRTGGGTEAF
13	TRBV6-5	TRBD2	NA	ASSSAGGPTGELF
13	TRBV5-6	NA	NA	ASSSWTENNQPQH
13	TRBV14	NA	once	ASSLWDKNNSPLH
13	TRBV30	NA	NA	AWSVGFDSQETQY
11	TRBV10-1	TRBD1	NA	ARGQPNTGELF
13	TRBV2	TRBD2	NA	ASSEGSGGTYEQY
13	TRBV28	NA	NA	ASRTEGVGDYEQY
13	TRBV10-3	NA	NA	AISESRWRVGGYT